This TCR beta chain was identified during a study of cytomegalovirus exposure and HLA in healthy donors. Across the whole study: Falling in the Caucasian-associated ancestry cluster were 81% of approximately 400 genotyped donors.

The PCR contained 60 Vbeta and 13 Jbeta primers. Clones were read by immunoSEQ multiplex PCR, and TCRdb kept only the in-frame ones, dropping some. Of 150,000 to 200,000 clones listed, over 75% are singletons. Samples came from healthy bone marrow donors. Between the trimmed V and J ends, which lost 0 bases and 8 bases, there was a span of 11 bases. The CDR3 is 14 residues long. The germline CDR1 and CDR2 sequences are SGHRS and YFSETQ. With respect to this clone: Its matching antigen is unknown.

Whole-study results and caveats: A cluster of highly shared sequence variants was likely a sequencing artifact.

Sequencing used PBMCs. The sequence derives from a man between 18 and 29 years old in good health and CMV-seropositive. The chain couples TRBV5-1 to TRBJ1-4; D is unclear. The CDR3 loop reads CASSLERGGEKLFF. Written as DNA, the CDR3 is TGCGCCAGCAGCTTGGAGCGGGGAGGGGAAAAACTGTTTTTT.